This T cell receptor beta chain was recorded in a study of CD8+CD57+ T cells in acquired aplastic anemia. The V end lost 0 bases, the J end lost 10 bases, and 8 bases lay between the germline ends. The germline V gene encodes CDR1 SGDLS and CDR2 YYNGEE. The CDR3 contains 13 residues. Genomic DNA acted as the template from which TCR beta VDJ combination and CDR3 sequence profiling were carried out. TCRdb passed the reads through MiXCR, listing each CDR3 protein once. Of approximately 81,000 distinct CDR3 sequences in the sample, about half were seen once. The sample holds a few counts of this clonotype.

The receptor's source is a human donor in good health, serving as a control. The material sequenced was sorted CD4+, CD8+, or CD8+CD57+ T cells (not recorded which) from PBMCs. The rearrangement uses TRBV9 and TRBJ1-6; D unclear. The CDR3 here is CASSVGVASPLHF. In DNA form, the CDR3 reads TGTGCCAGCAGCGTAGGGGTGGCCTCACCCCTCCACTTT.